This TCR beta chain was sequenced in a study of control samples from healthy donors and cancer patients. The CDR3 has 14 residues. Trimming shortened V by 6 bases and J by 5 bases, and 16 bases separated the two germline ends. Germline V gene data show CDR1 as LGHDT and CDR2 as YNNKEL (reference sequence). The protocol was immunoSEQ multiplex PCR, while the TCRdb copy is restricted to in-frame clones and leaves out a portion. Of about 130,000 clones in the sample, about 94% were seen once. The sample comprised blood. The rearrangement joins TRBV3-1 (or the pseudogene TRBV3-2) to TRBJ1-1, with D perhaps matching TRBD1 (6 bases). This clonotype was sampled from a young man in good health. In DNA form, the CDR3 reads TGTGCCAGCAGAACGGGACACATGGAGACTGAAGCTTTCTTT. Amino acids: CASRTGHMETEAFF.